This TCR beta chain was obtained from a study of cytomegalovirus exposure and HLA in healthy donors. Primers for the PCR totalled 60 Vbeta and 13 Jbeta. Using immunoSEQ multiplex PCR, the repertoire was profiled, and TCRdb retains in-frame clones only, with some absent. The profile shows just over 200,000 clones, under 70% of them singletons. The sequenced material came from PBMCs. The receptor was derived from a man aged 35 to 55 in good health and CMV-seropositive.

CDR3: CATSRGDRALKTEAFF. CDR3 nucleotides: TGTGCCACCAGCAGAGGGGACAGGGCACTTAAAACTGAAGCTTTCTTT. The rearrangement uses TRBV15 and TRBJ1-1; 9 bases align to TRBD1. Germline V lookup: CDR1 LNHNV, CDR2 YYDKDF (reference sequence). Unmatched junction bases numbered 8, after V lost 1 base and J lost 5 bases. The CDR3 length is 16 residues.